A selection of T cell receptor beta chains follows, all from one sample in a study of T cells in Graves' hyperthyroidism and ophthalmopathy. In TCRdb, the multiplex PCR reads were re-called with MiXCR into one record per CDR3 protein. This table has about 260,000 distinct CDR3 sequences, about a sixth appearing once. The sample taken for sequencing was blood. These receptors all come from a woman between 18 and 29 years old with Graves' ophthalmopathy. Each CDR3 is given with its conserved first and last residue. The D gene is left open where the match is weak. A clone size is listed for some rows: how often the clone was seen (once, few, many), or a class if it is expanded.

TRBJ1-5 16 TRBD1 TRBV27 many CASSLTRGRGNQPQHF TGTGCCAGCAGTTTAACCAGGGGGCGAGGCAATCAGCCCCAGCATTTT
TRBJ2-7 14 NA TRBV5-6 many CASRKTGSSYEQYF TGTGCCAGCAGGAAAACAGGGAGCTCCTACGAGCAGTACTTC
TRBJ2-7 17 TRBD1 TRBV27 NA CASSFEGDQDRAYEQYF TGTGCCAGCAGTTTTGAGGGGGACCAAGACAGGGCCTACGAGCAGTACTTC
TRBJ2-3 14 TRBD2 TRBV20-1 many CSAVAGVGSDTQYF TGCAGTGCTGTAGCGGGAGTGGGTTCAGATACGCAGTATTTT
TRBJ2-2 16 TRBD2 TRBV27 NA CASSFWRGGLSGELFF TGTGCCAGCAGTTTCTGGCGGGGGGGCTTATCCGGGGAGCTGTTTTTT
TRBJ2-1 13 TRBD1 TRBV6-1 many CASGTGSYNEQFF TGTGCCAGCGGGACAGGGTCCTACAATGAGCAGTTCTTC
TRBJ1-2 14 TRBD1 TRBV6-1 many CASSVDRANYGYTF TGTGCCAGCAGTGTAGACAGGGCGAACTATGGCTACACCTTC
TRBJ2-1 15 NA TRBV29-1 NA CSVGRNYRDYNEQFF TGCAGCGTTGGGCGGAACTACCGGGACTACAATGAGCAGTTCTTC
TRBJ1-1 15 TRBD1 TRBV27 many CASSRDRERDTEAFF TGTGCCAGCAGCCGCGACAGGGAAAGGGACACTGAAGCTTTCTTT
TRBJ1-5 15 TRBD1 TRBV27 many CASSSSGGMNQPQHF TGTGCCAGCAGTTCATCAGGGGGGATGAATCAGCCCCAGCATTTT
TRBJ2-3 13 NA TRBV20-1 many CSARVDFTDTQYF TGCAGTGCTAGAGTGGACTTCACAGATACGCAGTATTTT
TRBJ1-5 13 NA TRBV2 many CASSARVGQPQHF TGTGCCAGCAGCGCCCGAGTTGGTCAGCCCCAGCATTTT
TRBJ1-6 15 NA TRBV11-2 many CASSLVMGRGSPLHF TGTGCCAGCAGCTTAGTCATGGGGAGAGGTTCACCCCTCCACTTT
TRBJ2-1 16 TRBD2 TRBV7-3 few CASSPGPLAVGNEQFF TGTGCCAGCAGCCCCGGGCCCCTAGCGGTGGGAAATGAGCAGTTCTTC
TRBJ2-7 18 TRBD1 TRBV28 many CASSLTRTGTWLSWEQYF TGTGCCAGCAGTTTAACCAGGACAGGAACATGGTTGAGTTGGGAGCAGTACTTC
TRBJ2-2 14 TRBD1 TRBV15 many CATSTDRGARELFF TGTGCCACCAGCACAGACAGGGGCGCAAGGGAGCTGTTTTTT
TRBJ1-2 12 NA TRBV25-1 NA CASGGFFYGYTF TGTGCCAGCGGAGGGTTTTTCTATGGCTACACCTTC
TRBJ1-1 13 NA TRBV28 NA CATYDSMNTEAFF TGTGCCACCTATGACAGCATGAACACTGAAGCTTTCTTT
TRBJ2-7 13 NA TRBV20-1 many CSARWRGSYEQYF TGCAGTGCTAGATGGCGTGGCTCCTACGAGCAGTACTTC
TRBJ2-2 15 TRBD2 TRBV2 many CASLLAGLNTGELFF TGTGCCAGCCTCCTAGCGGGGTTGAACACCGGGGAGCTGTTTTTT
TRBJ1-2 16 NA TRBV20-1 many CSALGEGVDLSYGYTF TGCAGTGCTTTAGGAGAGGGAGTCGATCTTAGCTATGGCTACACCTTC
TRBJ1-5 12 NA TRBV19 many CASTGNNQPQHF TGTGCCAGCACAGGGAACAATCAGCCCCAGCATTTT
TRBJ1-1 14 TRBD1 TRBV4-2 few CASSNPTGAPEAFF TGTGCCAGCAGCAACCCCACAGGGGCTCCTGAAGCTTTCTTT
TRBJ1-5 12 NA TRBV30 many CAWTVSNQPQHF TGTGCCTGGACGGTTAGCAATCAGCCCCAGCATTTT
TRBJ2-5 14 TRBD2 TRBV4-3 many CASSQSGGRETQYF TGCGCCAGCAGCCAATCGGGGGGGCGCGAGACCCAGTACTTC
TRBJ2-3 18 TRBD2 TRBV20-1 many CSAPETRTSGSRTDTQYF TGCAGTGCTCCAGAAACAAGAACTAGCGGGAGTAGGACAGATACGCAGTATTTT
TRBJ1-3 13 NA TRBV20-1 many CSATGIAGNTIYF TGCAGTGCTACAGGGATAGCTGGAAACACCATATATTTT
TRBJ1-1 16 TRBD1 TRBV18 many CASSRTGGATDTEAFF TGTGCCAGCTCAAGGACAGGGGGAGCGACCGACACTGAAGCTTTCTTT
TRBJ2-1 13 NA TRBV13 many CASSYNRRNEQFF TGTGCCAGCAGTTACAACAGGAGGAATGAGCAGTTCTTC
TRBJ2-5 13 NA TRBV7-3 many CASSLIGEETQYF TGTGCCAGCAGCTTAATAGGCGAAGAGACCCAGTACTTC
TRBJ1-1 15 NA TRBV5-1 many CASSFREGMNTEAFF TGCGCCAGCAGCTTTCGCGAAGGCATGAACACTGAAGCTTTCTTT
TRBJ2-3 17 TRBD2 TRBV29-1 NA CSVSYPGTSGRRNTQYF TGCAGCGTCTCCTACCCCGGGACTAGCGGGAGAAGAAATACGCAGTATTTT
TRBJ1-2 12 TRBD1 TRBV13 few CASSGQGLGYTF TGTGCCAGCAGCGGACAGGGGCTTGGCTACACCTTC
TRBJ2-1 13 NA TRBV7-3 many CASSPGGVLEQFF TGTGCCAGCAGCCCAGGGGGGGTTCTTGAGCAGTTCTTC
TRBJ2-1 12 NA TRBV7-9 many CASSWQGDEQFF TGTGCCAGCAGCTGGCAAGGGGATGAGCAGTTCTTC
TRBJ2-7 15 NA TRBV6-1 NA CASSSMAGASYEQYF TGTGCCAGCAGCTCCATGGCAGGGGCCTCCTACGAGCAGTACTTC
TRBJ2-1 15 NA TRBV25-1 many CASSEPQSPSNEQFF TGTGCCAGCAGTGAACCCCAGTCCCCTAGTAATGAGCAGTTCTTC